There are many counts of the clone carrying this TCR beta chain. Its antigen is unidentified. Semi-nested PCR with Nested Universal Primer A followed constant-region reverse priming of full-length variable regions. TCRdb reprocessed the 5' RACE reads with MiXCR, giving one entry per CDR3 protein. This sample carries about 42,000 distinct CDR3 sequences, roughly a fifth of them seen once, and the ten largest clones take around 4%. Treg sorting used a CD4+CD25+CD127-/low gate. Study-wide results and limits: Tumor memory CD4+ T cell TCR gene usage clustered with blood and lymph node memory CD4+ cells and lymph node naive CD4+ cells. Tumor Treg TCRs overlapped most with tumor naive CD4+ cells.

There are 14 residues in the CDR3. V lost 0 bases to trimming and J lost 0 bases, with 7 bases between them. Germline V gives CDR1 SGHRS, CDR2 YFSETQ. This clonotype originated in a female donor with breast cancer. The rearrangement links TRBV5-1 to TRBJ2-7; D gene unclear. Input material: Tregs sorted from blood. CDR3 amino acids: CASSLDRHSYEQYF. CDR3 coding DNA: TGCGCCAGCAGCTTGGACCGCCACTCCTACGAGCAGTACTTC.